This passage covers 10 T cell receptor beta chains from one sample sequenced in a study of Graves' ophthalmopathy and Graves' hyperthyroidism. Amplification targeted the TCR beta CDR3 regions, with RNA transcripts as the source material. The authors performed first-round RT-PCR with HTBI primers and then a second-round multiplex PCR. MiXCR was run by TCRdb on the multiplex PCR reads, yielding one entry per CDR3 protein. Here the sample spans hundreds of thousands of distinct CDR3 sequences, 20% to 25% being singletons. Sequenced input: peripheral blood. Source of these receptors: a woman aged 45-65 years with Graves' ophthalmopathy.

This clonotype was counted at least ten times. The rearrangement uses TRBV19 and TRBJ2-1; no clear D gene. Germline V gene data show CDR1 as LNHDA and CDR2 as SQIVND (reference sequence). The CDR3 has 13 amino acids. The V gene lost 5 bases and the J gene lost 1 base, with 6 bases spanning the gap. In nucleotides, the CDR3 is TGTGCCAGTAGTTCCCTTTCCTACAATGAGCAGTTCTTC. Translated: CASSSLSYNEQFF.

This clonotype was counted ten times or more. The DNA for the CDR3 is TGCAGTGGTGGCGAGCAGTACTTC. Translating gives CSGGEQYF. The chain is built from TRBV20-1 and TRBJ2-7; D is unclear. With 7 bases removed from V and 6 bases from J, the gap between germline ends came to 4 bases. The germline CDR1 and CDR2 sequences are DFQATT and SNEGSKA (reference sequence). The CDR3 has 8 residues.

Points on this clonotype: Being one base from a much bigger clone, this may be a read error. In DNA form, the CDR3 reads TGCGCCAGCAGCTTGGAAGGGGGCGCGATATCCGGGGAGCTGTGTTTT. It yields the protein CASSLEGGAISGELCF. The genes are TRBV5-1 and TRBJ2-2, with TRBD1 matching 7 bases. Germline V gene data show CDR1 as SGHRS and CDR2 as YFSETQ. The CDR3 consists of 16 residues.

Ten or more counts support this clonotype. V is TRBV7-3 and J is TRBJ2-7; the match to TRBD1 covers 7 bases. The ends lost 9 bases at V and 3 bases at J; junction bases unmatched: 2. The CDR3 runs 11 residues. Germline lookup yields CDR1 SGHTA and CDR2 FQGTGA. CDR3 amino acids: CARRGLYEQYF. CDR3 bases: TGTGCCAGGAGGGGGCTCTACGAGCAGTACTTC.

This clonotype was found many times. The chain uses TRBV19 and TRBJ2-2, with a weak D call TRBD2 (6 bases). V gave up 9 bases and J gave up 2 bases, with 22 bases separating them. The CDR3 loop spans 17 amino acids. Germline-derived CDR1 and CDR2 are LNHDA and SQIVND (reference sequence). The CDR3, as DNA: TGTGCCAGCCGGGAGCAGGTCTCCTCGCGAAACACCGGGGAGCTGTTTTTT. Protein product: CASREQVSSRNTGELFF.

This clonotype was observed many times. The chain recombines TRBV7-2 with TRBJ1-6; 7 positions agree with TRBD1. V shed 5 bases, J shed 5 bases, and the junction held 6 bases outside the gene matches. The CDR3 extends over 15 amino acids. CDR1 is SGHTA and CDR2 is FQGNSA in the germline V gene. The CDR3 DNA reads TGTGCCAGCAGCACGACCGGGACAGATAATTCACCCCTCCACTTT. It codes for CASSTTGTDNSPLHF.

This clonotype was counted only a few times. This chain connects TRBV20-1 to TRBJ1-3; TRBD1 is a possible D gene (5 bases). The germline CDR1 and CDR2 sequences are DFQATT and SNEGSKA (reference sequence). The CDR3 sequence is 14 residues long. Trimming removed 4 bases at V and 2 bases at J, with 12 bases between. In nucleotides, the CDR3 is TGCAGTGCTACCCTCGACAGTACTGGAAACACCATATATTTT. Amino acids: CSATLDSTGNTIYF.

This clonotype occurred many times. The junction and the germline gene differ at one end; a read error may be behind it. The rearrangement joins TRBV10-3 to TRBJ2-7; 7 bases are shared with TRBD1. Looked up from germline, CDR1 is ENHRY and CDR2 is SYGVKD. The CDR3 has 13 residues. CDR3: CAISRDSLYEQHF. The CDR3 DNA follows: TGTGCCATCAGTCGGGACAGTCTGTACGAGCAGCACTTC.

This clonotype was picked up a small number of times. Without the conserved terminal phenylalanine or tryptophan, this CDR3 likely stems from a read error. The genes are TRBV12-3 or TRBV12-4 and TRBJ1-2; no firm D call. This CDR3 contains 14 residues. V was trimmed by 7 bases and J by 2 bases, leaving 14 bases between them. The CDR3 sequence is CASTPGVVNYGYTS. The CDR3 DNA is TGTGCCAGCACCCCCGGAGTCGTAAACTATGGCTACACCTCG.

There are many counts of this clonotype. V is TRBV18 and J is TRBJ2-4; 7 positions agree with TRBD2. Germline-derived CDR1 and CDR2 are KGHSH and LQKENI. This CDR3 contains 13 residues. J gave up 8 bases and V 4 bases, and 5 bases lay outside the gene matches. The CDR3 DNA follows: TGTGCCAGCTCACTTGTTCGGGAGGACATTCAGTACTTC. Translated, it gives CASSLVREDIQYF.